Reported below is one T cell receptor beta chain. The antigen remains undetermined. These data belong to a study of cytomegalovirus exposure and HLA in healthy donors. Use of 60 Vbeta and 13 Jbeta primers characterized the PCR. TCRdb's table, derived via immunoSEQ multiplex PCR, lists solely in-frame clones and lacks some. The sample holds some 110,000 clones, around 77% seen once. Regarding the study as a whole: The HLA-A and HLA-B alleles of most subjects were reportedly predicted accurately from TCR beta sequences.

This CDR3 comprises 15 residues. Deletions cut 2 bases from V and 1 base from J, with 9 bases between. Germline V CDR1 and CDR2: SGHDN, FVKESK. The sequenced sample was PBMCs. This TCR was sampled from a man in his forties or fifties in good health and CMV-seropositive. The chain joins TRBV14 to TRBJ1-3; D might be TRBD1 (6 bases). The CDR3 sequence: CASSQFDRSGNTIYF. CDR3 DNA: TGTGCCAGCAGCCAATTTGACAGGTCTGGAAACACCATATATTTT.